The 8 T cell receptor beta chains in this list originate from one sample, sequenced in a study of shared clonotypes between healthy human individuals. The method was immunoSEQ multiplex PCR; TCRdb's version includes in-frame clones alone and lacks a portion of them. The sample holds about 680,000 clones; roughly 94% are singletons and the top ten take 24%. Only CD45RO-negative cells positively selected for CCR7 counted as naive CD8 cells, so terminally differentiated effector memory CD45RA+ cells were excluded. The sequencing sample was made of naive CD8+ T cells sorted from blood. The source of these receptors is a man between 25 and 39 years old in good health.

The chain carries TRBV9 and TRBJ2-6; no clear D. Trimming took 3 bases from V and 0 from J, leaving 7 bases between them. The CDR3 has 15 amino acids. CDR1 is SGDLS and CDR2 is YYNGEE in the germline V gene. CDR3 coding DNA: TGTGCCAGCAGCGATTTAAGCTCTGGGGCCAACGTCCTGACTTTC. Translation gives CASSDLSSGANVLTF.

CDR3 DNA sequence: TGTGCCAGCACCAATCCTCCGAACACTGAAGCTTTCTTT. Translated: CASTNPPNTEAFF. V usage is TRBV2 and J usage is TRBJ1-1; D is uncertain. CDR1 and CDR2 from the germline V gene are SNHLY and FYNNEI. V was shortened by 7 bases and J by 1 base, with 10 bases between the two germline ends. This CDR3 region has 13 residues.

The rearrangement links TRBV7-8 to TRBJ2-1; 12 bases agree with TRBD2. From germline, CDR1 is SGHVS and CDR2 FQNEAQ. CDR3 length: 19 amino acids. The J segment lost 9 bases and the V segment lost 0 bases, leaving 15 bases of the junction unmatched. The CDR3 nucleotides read TGTGCCAGCAGCTTAGCGAGTGGAGGACTAGCGGGAATCGGGGGTGAGCAGTTCTTC. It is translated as CASSLASGGLAGIGGEQFF.

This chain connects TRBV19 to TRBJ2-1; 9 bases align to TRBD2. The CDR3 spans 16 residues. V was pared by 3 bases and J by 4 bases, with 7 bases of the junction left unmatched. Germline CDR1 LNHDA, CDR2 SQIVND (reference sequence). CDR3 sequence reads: CASSIGASGEYNEQFF. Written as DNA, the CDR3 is TGTGCCAGTAGTATCGGAGCTAGCGGGGAGTACAATGAGCAGTTCTTC.

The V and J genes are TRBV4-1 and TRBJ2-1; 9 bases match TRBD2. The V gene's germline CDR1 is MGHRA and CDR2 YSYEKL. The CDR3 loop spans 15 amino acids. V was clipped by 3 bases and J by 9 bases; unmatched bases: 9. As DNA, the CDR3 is TGCGCCAGCAGCCAGGCTGGGACTAGCCCAGTTGAGCAGTTCTTC. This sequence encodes CASSQAGTSPVEQFF.

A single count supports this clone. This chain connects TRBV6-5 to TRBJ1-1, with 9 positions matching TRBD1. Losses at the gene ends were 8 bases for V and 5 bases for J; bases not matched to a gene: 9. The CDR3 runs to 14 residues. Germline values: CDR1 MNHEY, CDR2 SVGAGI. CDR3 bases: TGTGCCAGCGCCCTGGACAGGGGAGGAACTGAAGCTTTCTTT. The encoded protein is CASALDRGGTEAFF.

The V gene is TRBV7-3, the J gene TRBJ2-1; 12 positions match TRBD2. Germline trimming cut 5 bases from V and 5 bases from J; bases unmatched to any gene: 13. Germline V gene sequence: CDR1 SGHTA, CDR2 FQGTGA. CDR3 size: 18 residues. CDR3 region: CASSEGLAGKRTDNEQFF. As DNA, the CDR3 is TGTGCCAGCAGCGAAGGACTAGCGGGGAAGAGGACGGACAATGAGCAGTTCTTC.

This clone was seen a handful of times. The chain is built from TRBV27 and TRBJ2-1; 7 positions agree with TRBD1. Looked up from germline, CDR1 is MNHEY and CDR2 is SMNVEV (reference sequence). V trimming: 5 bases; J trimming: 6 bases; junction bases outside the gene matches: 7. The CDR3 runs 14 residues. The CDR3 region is CASSPTTGVNEQFF. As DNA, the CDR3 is TGTGCCAGCAGTCCAACTACAGGGGTCAATGAGCAGTTCTTC.